This TCR beta chain was sequenced in a study of OX40 agonist ivuxolimab in advanced cancers. In terms of the full investigation: Ivuxolimab was a fully human IgG2 agonistic monoclonal antibody targeting the costimulatory receptor OX40 (CD134). Intravenous ivuxolimab was administered to patients every 2 weeks at six dose levels: 0.01, 0.1, 0.3, 1.5, 3 and 10 mg/kg. Of the approximately 50 dose-escalation patients, hepatocellular carcinoma was present in approximately 20, melanoma in approximately 15, renal cell carcinoma in 9 and head and neck cancer in 9. The dose-escalation cohort was 82.7% male with a mean age of approximately 60 years, ranging from roughly 23 to 85. Patients were allowed to have had prior anti-PD-1, anti-PD-L1 or anti-CTLA-4 therapy, and 30% to 40% of the dose-escalation patients had previously received checkpoint inhibitors. Partial responses occurred in three dose-escalation patients: two with cutaneous melanoma and one with hepatocellular carcinoma. Peripheral TCRbeta sequencing was intended to test whether TCR sequence diversity was altered and clonal T-cell expansion was caused by ivuxolimab. The monotherapy dose-escalation portion (N ≈ 55 patients) of the phase I ivuxolimab trial is reported in the paper.

For sequencing of the TCRbeta CDR3 region, genomic DNA was extracted from the sorted cells. TCRbeta CDR3 regions were sequenced using the immunoSEQ Assay. What TCRdb holds here is the immuneACCESS table cut down to in-frame rearrangements. Part of the clones is not present; checked against another copy, under half of the missing clones reflect an unresolved V gene, and the others are unexplained. Across this sample there are about 82,000 clones, with about 92% seen only once. In total, the top ten clones hold around 0.39% of the sample. Looking up the germline V gene yields CDR1 MDHEN and CDR2 SYDVKM. After removal of 3 bases from V and 7 bases from J, the junction retains 13 bases not matched to a gene. The CDR3 sequence holds 17 residues, the cysteine and phenylalanine included. The CDR3 DNA has 51 bases and is translated from base 1. In regard to this clone: Its specific antigen is unknown. No much larger clonotype is one base removed from it; base qualities were not supplied.

General conclusions and limits of the study: In the 0.1-3.0 mg/kg groups, partial responders had among the lowest normalized peripheral clonal expansion, particularly in CD8+ T cells. At doses from 0.1 to 3.0 mg/kg, clonal expansion was seen in both CD4+ and CD8+ blood T cells between baseline and week 6. Low levels of normalized T-cell clonal expansion were also seen in some nonresponding patients. After ivuxolimab, CD8+ T cells had more expanded clones than CD4+ T cells on average. The antigen specificity of the clonally expanded peripheral T cells was not determined.

The trial excluded patients who had a history of autoimmune disease or who were on systemic immunosuppression. Peripheral blood for TCR sequencing was collected from all dose cohorts at baseline, on cycle 4 day 1, and on cycle 7 day 1. Samples were obtained from an open-label, multicenter, first-in-human phase I dose-escalation trial of ivuxolimab. Adults with locally advanced or metastatic melanoma, renal cell carcinoma, hepatocellular carcinoma or head and neck squamous cell carcinoma were enrolled in the trial. CD4+ and CD8+ T cells were sorted separately from peripheral blood before TCR sequencing.

Sequencing used CD4+ or CD8+ T cells sorted from blood, obtained in a trial of the OX40 agonist ivuxolimab. The sequence derives from an adult with an advanced solid tumor such as melanoma, head and neck, liver or kidney cancer. The rearrangement combines TRBV28 with TRBJ1-3, with TRBD1 matching 9 junction bases. At the DNA level, the sequence is TGTGCCAGCAGTTTTCAACGCCGGGACAGGGTTACGAACACCATATATTTT. This codes for CASSFQRRDRVTNTIYF. Joined to the reference TRBV28 and TRBJ1-3 proteins, this CDR3 gives the full variable domain: DVKVTQSSRYLVKRTGEKVFLECVQDMDHENMFWYRQDPGLGLRLIYFSYDVKMKEKGDIPEGYSVSREKKERFSLILESASTNQTSMYLCASSFQRRDRVTNTIYFGEGSWLTVV.